This TCR beta chain was captured by sequencing in a study of shared clonotypes between healthy human individuals. Whole-study results and caveats: When compared with the clonotypes that were shared by all four sorted-subset donors, the non-shared clonotypes turned out to have lower generation probabilities.

A word on this clone: No antigen is known for it.

The V gene end was trimmed by 6 bases and the J gene end by 0 bases; junction bases not matched to a gene: 6. The CDR3 contains 15 residues. Germline assignment: CDR1 SGHAT and CDR2 FQDESV (reference sequence). Only in-frame clones appear in the TCRdb table, and some are missing; sequencing was by immunoSEQ multiplex PCR. The sample contains about 1,500,000 clones, roughly 96% of which appear only once. The sample was naive CD4+ T cells sorted from blood. Documented subset: CD45RA+ positively selected. This sequence originates from a man in his thirties or forties in good health. The V gene is TRBV11-1, the J gene TRBJ2-3; 7 bases align to TRBD1. The DNA of the CDR3 is TGTGCCAGCAGTAACAGGGGACCAAGCACAGATACGCAGTATTTT. Translating it yields CASSNRGPSTDTQYF.